The rows below give T cell receptor beta chains drawn from one sample of a study of shared clonotypes between healthy human individuals. Libraries were prepared by immunoSEQ multiplex PCR; TCRdb keeps only in-frame clonotypes and omits some of them. The sample records about 1.1 million clones, about four fifths being singletons. Sequencing was performed on memory CD4+ T cells from PBMCs. The receptors were sampled from a man aged 18 to 30 in good health. Some clones in this sample may be carry-over from other donors' samples. Each CDR3 is given with its conserved first and last residue. The D gene is left open where the match is weak. Size is stated for part of the rows, as once, few or many counts, or as a class when the clone is expanded.

abundance	d_gene	v_gene	len	j_gene	CDR3nt	CDR3aa
once	NA	TRBV6-4	14	TRBJ1-1	TGTGCCAGCAGTGACTCGTGGGGGAACACTGAAGCTTTCTTT	CASSDSWGNTEAFF
NA	NA	TRBV5-1	13	TRBJ1-4	TGCGCCAGCAGCGAGGGCCTTAATGAAAAACTGTTTTTT	CASSEGLNEKLFF
NA	NA	TRBV5-1	13	TRBJ1-2	TGCGCCAGCAGCTTGGCCAGGGAATATGGCTACACCTTC	CASSLAREYGYTF
NA	NA	TRBV19	15	TRBJ1-5	TGTGCCAGTAGTATTTTGTTAAGGAGTAATCAGCCCCAGCATTTT	CASSILLRSNQPQHF
NA	NA	TRBV7-9	12	TRBJ2-1	TGTGCCAGCAGCACCACGGGCGCATATCAGTTCTTC	CASSTTGAYQFF
few	TRBD2	TRBV4-3	18	TRBJ2-7	TGCGCCAGCAGCCAAGGGGCGGGAGGCCAACATTACTTCTACGAGCAGTACTTC	CASSQGAGGQHYFYEQYF
NA	NA	TRBV19	12	TRBJ1-2	TGTGCCAGTAGTACAGCCTACCGGCGCTACACCTTC	CASSTAYRRYTF
NA	TRBD2	TRBV9	15	TRBJ2-5	TGTGCCAGCAGCCCAAGTGTGGGAGGGCTCGAGACCCAGTACTTC	CASSPSVGGLETQYF
NA	TRBD1	TRBV19	15	TRBJ2-7	TGTGCCAGTAGTATAGAGGACAGGGCCTCCTACGAGCAGTACTTC	CASSIEDRASYEQYF
once	NA	TRBV4-2	15	TRBJ1-4	TGTGCCAGCAGCAGGGGGGGGGCAACTAATGAAAAACTGTTTTTT	CASSRGGATNEKLFF
once	TRBD1	TRBV6-1	13	TRBJ2-7	TGTGCCAGCAGGGGGGACAGACTCTACGAGCAGTACTTC	CASRGDRLYEQYF
once	NA	TRBV7-3	12	TRBJ2-7	TGTGCCAGCAGCCTCCTGGGTGGGGAGCAGTACTTC	CASSLLGGEQYF
NA	TRBD1	TRBV11-1	15	TRBJ2-3	TGTGCCAGCAGCTTAACAGGGGGAGTCACAGATACGCAGTATTTT	CASSLTGGVTDTQYF
few	NA	TRBV9	16	TRBJ2-5	TGTGCCAGCAGCGTAGATGGGGGGACAGCAACTGAGACCCAGTACTTC	CASSVDGGTATETQYF
NA	TRBD1	TRBV19	14	TRBJ2-7	TGTGCCAGTAGTCCCGGGACAGGGGGCTACGAGCAGTACTTC	CASSPGTGGYEQYF
NA	NA	TRBV30	12	TRBJ2-7	TGTGCCTGGAGCCCTCAATCCTACGAGCAGTACTTC	CAWSPQSYEQYF
NA	NA	TRBV18	11	TRBJ2-5	TGTGCCAGCTCGTCGATGGAGACCCAGTACTTC	CASSSMETQYF
many	NA	TRBV29-1	14	TRBJ2-1	TGCAGCGTCGGGGGAGGTACCTCCTACAATGAGCAGTTCTTC	CSVGGGTSYNEQFF
few	NA	TRBV7-2	12	TRBJ2-5	TGTGCCAGCAGCTTCGGTCGGGGGACCCAGTACTTC	CASSFGRGTQYF
NA	NA	TRBV5-4	13	TRBJ1-4	TGTGCCAGCAGCAACAGGGTCGAAGAAAAACTGTTTTTT	CASSNRVEEKLFF
NA	TRBD2	TRBV5-1	15	TRBJ2-7	TGCGCCAGCAGCATCGGGACTAGCGGGAGCTACGAGCAGTACTTC	CASSIGTSGSYEQYF
NA	NA	TRBV7-8	15	TRBJ2-5	TGTGCCAGCAGCTTAGGGTACACAGGCCAAGAGACCCAGTACTTC	CASSLGYTGQETQYF
NA	NA	TRBV30	12	TRBJ2-7	TGTGCCTGGGGGTCCGGCCGGGGAGAGCAGTACTTC	CAWGSGRGEQYF
NA	NA	TRBV28	16	TRBJ2-5	TGTGCCAGCAGTTTTGTGGGGGCGCGGGACCAAGAGACCCAGTACTTC	CASSFVGARDQETQYF
NA	TRBD1	TRBV11-2	14	TRBJ2-7	TGTGCCAGCAGCTGGACAGGGCCAACCTACGAGCAGTACTTC	CASSWTGPTYEQYF
NA	NA	TRBV19	16	TRBJ1-1	TGTGCCAGTAGTATAGAAATCTGGAGGAGGGACACTGAAGCTTTCTTT	CASSIEIWRRDTEAFF
NA	TRBD2	TRBV5-1	14	TRBJ2-5	TGCGCCAGCAGCTTGGGCGGGGGGAGAGAGACCCAGTACTTC	CASSLGGGRETQYF
once	TRBD1	TRBV7-3	15	TRBJ1-4	TGTGCCAGCAGCTTAATGGGGACAGGAGATGAAAAACTGTTTTTT	CASSLMGTGDEKLFF
NA	TRBD2	TRBV30	15	TRBJ2-3	TGTGCCTTGAACCTCGGGCCCCGGGGGGCAGATACGCAGTATTTT	CALNLGPRGADTQYF
NA	NA	TRBV19	15	TRBJ2-3	TGTGCCAGTAGTAGAGGACAGGCCGGGGGAGATACGCAGTATTTT	CASSRGQAGGDTQYF
NA	NA	TRBV7-2	13	TRBJ1-1	TGTGCCAGCAGCTCCGGATACTTATTGGAAGCTTTCTTT	CASSSGYLLEAFF
NA	NA	TRBV15	12	TRBJ2-7	TGTGCCACCAGCCCAGGGCACTACGAGCAGTACTTC	CATSPGHYEQYF
NA	NA	TRBV6-5	15	TRBJ2-2	TGTGCCAGCAGTTACGGAGGGTTTGTCACCGGGGAGCTGTTTTTT	CASSYGGFVTGELFF
NA	TRBD1	TRBV7-9	14	TRBJ1-2	TGTGCCAGCAGCAGGGGACAGGGAGGGAGTGGCTACACCTTC	CASSRGQGGSGYTF
once	NA	TRBV6-5	14	TRBJ2-7	TGTGCCAGCAGTTACTCGACCCAGGCCTACGAGCAGTACTTC	CASSYSTQAYEQYF
few	NA	TRBV6-1	14	TRBJ2-5	TGTGCCAGCAGTGAAGATAAAGTGAGAGAGACCCAGTACTTC	CASSEDKVRETQYF
few	NA	TRBV14	12	TRBJ1-1	TGTGCCAGCAGCCAGACAGCCGAAGGGGCTTTCTTT	CASSQTAEGAFF
NA	TRBD2	TRBV19	15	TRBJ2-7	TGTGCCAGTAGTTCTGGGGCTAGCGGAACCTACGAGCAGTACTTC	CASSSGASGTYEQYF
NA	NA	TRBV5-1	14	TRBJ1-2	TGCGCCAGCAGCTTGGGGCAGGCGAGCTATGGCTACACCTTC	CASSLGQASYGYTF
many	NA	TRBV7-2	15	TRBJ1-5	TGTGCCAGCAGCTTAGTGGGGAATAGCAATCAGCCCCAGCATTTT	CASSLVGNSNQPQHF
NA	NA	TRBV6-6	11	TRBJ2-7	TGTGCCAGCAGCCCGGACCGCGAGCAGTACTTC	CASSPDREQYF
NA	TRBD1	TRBV4-1	17	TRBJ2-3	TGCGCCAGCAGCCAAACAGGGGGCGGGAGCGGAGGAGATACGCAGTATTTT	CASSQTGGGSGGDTQYF
once	NA	TRBV7-2	15	TRBJ1-2	TGTGCCAGCAGCGGCCGACTAATGGTGCGAGCTGGCTACACCTTC	CASSGRLMVRAGYTF
NA	NA	TRBV6-6	13	TRBJ2-7	TGTGCCAGCAGTCCACAGGGTTCCTACGAGCAGTACTTC	CASSPQGSYEQYF
NA	NA	TRBV19	14	TRBJ1-1	TGTGCCAGTTGTTGGGAATATAGTTGCACTGAAGCTTTCTTT	CASCWEYSCTEAFF
NA	TRBD2	TRBV7-2	18	TRBJ2-7	TGTGCCAGCAGCTGGAGACTAGCGGGAGGAAGGGACACCTACGAGCAGTACTTC	CASSWRLAGGRDTYEQYF
NA	NA	TRBV11-2	15	TRBJ1-1	TGTGCCAGCAGCAGAGGGGGGCGTTTGGGCACTGAAGCTTTCTTT	CASSRGGRLGTEAFF
NA	NA	TRBV29-1	10	TRBJ1-1	TGCAGCGTTGTCTCCACTGAAGCTTTCTTT	CSVVSTEAFF
many	NA	TRBV2	11	TRBJ2-7	TGTGCCAGCAGTGAAAGATACGAGCAGTACTTC	CASSERYEQYF
few	TRBD2	TRBV29-1	15	TRBJ2-5	TGCAGCGTTGAAGGGGGACTAGCGGGAGATGATGAGCAGTACTTC	CSVEGGLAGDDEQYF
NA	NA	TRBV19	15	TRBJ2-6	TGTGCCAGTAGTATCACCGTGGCTGGGGCCAACGTCCTGACTTTC	CASSITVAGANVLTF
few	TRBD1	TRBV5-4	15	TRBJ1-2	TGTGCCAGCAGCTTTAACAGGGGTACTAACTATGGCTACACCTTC	CASSFNRGTNYGYTF
NA	NA	TRBV19	14	TRBJ1-1	TGTGCCAGCCGGAGGGCGGGGGGCGGCACTGAAGCTTTCTTT	CASRRAGGGTEAFF
NA	NA	TRBV18	13	TRBJ2-7	TGTGCCAGCTCCGAGGGACACCTATACGAGCAGTACTTC	CASSEGHLYEQYF
NA	NA	TRBV29-1	12	TRBJ2-7	TGCAGCGTTGGGGACCCCTACTACGAGCAGTACTTC	CSVGDPYYEQYF
once	NA	TRBV13	12	TRBJ1-4	TGTGCCAGCAGCGCGGGACGTGAAAAACTGTTTTTT	CASSAGREKLFF
NA	TRBD2	TRBV5-1	16	TRBJ2-5	TGCGCCAGCAGCTGGGGGACTAGCAATCGAGGAGAGACCCAGTACTTC	CASSWGTSNRGETQYF
once	TRBD1	TRBV14	16	TRBJ2-4	TGTGCCAGCAGCCAAGATAGGGGGCTAGCCAAAAACATTCAGTACTTC	CASSQDRGLAKNIQYF
NA	NA	TRBV28	12	TRBJ1-2	TGTGCCAGCAGACCGGGGTGGTATGGCTACACCTTC	CASRPGWYGYTF
NA	TRBD2	TRBV19	14	TRBJ2-1	TGTGCCAGTAGACTAGCGGGAGTGATCCATGAGCAGTTCTTC	CASRLAGVIHEQFF